This T cell receptor beta chain appears in the sequencing data of a study of siplizumab effects on memory and regulatory T cells. Study-level findings and limits: Reactions containing siplizumab showed mappable alloreactive CD4+ clones averaging around 70% Treg-derived, versus roughly 30% in controls. Naive T cells looked more diverse than memory cells, and they looked like major contributors to the alloresponse. Proliferating Tregs in siplizumab cultures were never verified as suppressive.

Turning to this clone: Its antigen is still unknown.

TCRdb's copy holds only in-frame clones and misses some; the assay was immunoSEQ multiplex PCR. The data show around 26,000 clones, approximately 82% seen once. CDR1 and CDR2 from the germline V gene are MDHEN and SYDVKM. The CDR3 is 15 amino acids. The V and J ends lost 3 bases and 2 bases respectively, with 12 bases between them. The J gene is TRBJ2-3, the V gene TRBV28; no reliable D call. The sequenced material came from memory CD4+ T cells sorted from blood. The TCR sequence derives from a human donor in good health. Here the CDR3 reads CASSLNNRNTDTQYF. In DNA form, the CDR3 reads TGTGCCAGCAGTTTGAATAACAGAAACACAGATACGCAGTATTTT.